Presented here are 27 T cell receptor beta chains from one specimen sequenced in a study of CD8 T cells in ankylosing spondylitis (dated by TCRdb to between 2016 and 2019). Libraries were constructed by 5' RACE. Sequencing instrument: Illumina MiSeq. TCRdb trimmed the raw reads at Q25, called clones with MiXCR and kept productive beta chains. Rows with a matching CDR3 protein are joined into one entry that keeps the most common DNA and genes. The sample yields roughly 38,000 distinct CDR3 sequences; approximately 17% were counted once. The biggest ten clones account for about 45% of the sample. Sequencing was performed on blood. Every receptor here comes from a male donor with ankylosing spondylitis or in good health (not recorded which).

The chain employs TRBV4-1 and TRBJ2-7, with TRBD2 matching 12 bases. CDR3 length equals 16 residues. Germline CDR1 MGHRA, CDR2 YSYEKL. V lost 1 base, J lost 4 bases, and 5 bases stayed unmatched. The CDR3 sequence: CASSQGASGRVYEQYF. The CDR3 coding sequence is TGCGCCAGCAGCCAAGGGGCTAGCGGGAGGGTATACGAGCAGTACTTC.

This clonotype was observed a handful of times. This chain joins TRBV28 and TRBJ2-5; TRBD1 agrees at 7 bases. The CDR3 totals 15 residues. V shed 5 bases and J 2 bases; nucleotides not matched to a gene: 8. Germline CDR1 MDHEN, CDR2 SYDVKM. In nucleotides, the CDR3 is TGTGCCAGCAGTCGAGCCTGGACAGGTCAAGAGACCCAGTACTTC. Amino acid sequence: CASSRAWTGQETQYF.

This chain uses TRBV7-9 with TRBJ2-2, with D possibly matching TRBD1 (6 bases). This CDR3 comprises 16 residues. Germline V gene lookup returns CDR1 SEHNR and CDR2 FQNEAQ (reference sequence). The V end lost 2 bases, the J end lost 3 bases, and 13 bases lay between the germline ends. CDR3 protein: CASSLNGRGYTGELFF. The CDR3 nucleotides are TGTGCCAGCAGCTTAAACGGCAGGGGCTACACCGGGGAGCTGTTTTTT.

The chain joins TRBV6-2 or TRBV6-3 to TRBJ1-1, with D uncertain. Trimming cost V 7 bases and J 4 bases, with 10 bases left between them. Germline V gene sequence: CDR1 MNHEY, CDR2 SVGEGT. The CDR3 is 12 amino acids. The CDR3 coding sequence is TGTGCCAGCAACGCAGTGCGCACTGAAGCTTTCTTT. This sequence encodes CASNAVRTEAFF.

The chain links TRBV12-3 or TRBV12-4 to TRBJ2-7, with D possibly called TRBD1 or TRBD2 (6 bases each). V was shortened by 7 bases and J by 5 bases, with 12 bases between the two germline ends. CDR3 length: 12 residues. The CDR3 bases are TGTGCCAGCAAGGGGGAGGCGGACGAGCAGTACTTC. Translating gives CASKGEADEQYF.

The rearrangement uses TRBV20-1 and TRBJ1-6; D is possibly TRBD1 (5 bases). Trimming left V 3 bases short and J 8 bases short, with 11 bases between. Germline V lookup: CDR1 DFQATT, CDR2 SNEGSKA (reference sequence). The CDR3 runs 13 residues. The DNA of the CDR3 is TGCAGTGCTAGCTCCGGGGACGATTCACCCCTCCACTTT. Its translation is CSASSGDDSPLHF.

J is TRBJ2-1 and V is TRBV28; TRBD2 agrees at 8 bases. The V segment lost 5 bases and the J segment 0 bases; nucleotides outside the gene matches: 3. This CDR3 has 15 amino acids. Per germline, CDR1 MDHEN and CDR2 SYDVKM. The chain's CDR3 is CASSTLAGSYNEQFF. In DNA form, the CDR3 reads TGTGCCAGCAGTACCCTAGCGGGCTCCTACAATGAGCAGTTCTTC.

This clonotype was seen repeatedly, ten times or more. The J gene is TRBJ2-1, the V gene TRBV29-1, with D possibly TRBD2 on 5 matching bases. CDR3 size: 16 residues. Germline V gene sequence: CDR1 SQVTM, CDR2 ANQGSEA. Trimming removed 5 bases at V and 0 bases at J, with 17 bases between. The CDR3 DNA reads TGCAGCGTTCCCCGTGGACTGGGGAGCTCCTACAATGAGCAGTTCTTC. Its translation is CSVPRGLGSSYNEQFF.

Only a few counts were recorded for this clonotype. The V call is TRBV5-1, the J call TRBJ2-1; a possible D gene is TRBD2 (6 bases). The germline V gene has CDR1 SGHRS and CDR2 YFSETQ. This CDR3 has 15 amino acids. Trimming left V 2 bases short and J 2 bases short, with 11 bases between. The CDR3 loop reads CASSLVAETYNEQFF. For the CDR3, the DNA is TGCGCCAGCAGCTTAGTAGCGGAGACCTACAATGAGCAGTTCTTC. The full variable domain, completed using reference TRBV5-1 and TRBJ2-1, is KAGVTQTPRYLIKTRGQQVTLSCSPISGHRSVSWYQQTPGQGLQFLFEYFSETQRNKGNFPGRFSGRQFSNSRSEMNVSTLELGDSALYLCASSLVAETYNEQFFGPGTRLTVL.

This clonotype came up a few times. V and J are TRBV6-5 and TRBJ2-2; no clear D. V lost 3 bases and J 5 bases, leaving 13 bases between the germline ends. In germline, CDR1 is MNHEY, CDR2 SVGAGI. This CDR3 has 15 residues. CDR3 amino acids: CASSYGRTVTGELFF. CDR3 DNA: TGTGCCAGCAGTTATGGCAGAACAGTAACCGGGGAGCTGTTTTTT.

The chain recombines TRBV28 with TRBJ1-4; D is unresolved. The CDR3 consists of 14 residues. Per the germline V gene, CDR1 is MDHEN and CDR2 is SYDVKM. V was trimmed by 6 bases and J by 5 bases, leaving 13 bases between them. The CDR3 protein is CASRVRRINEKLFF. CDR3 bases: TGTGCCAGCAGGGTGAGACGGATCAATGAAAAACTGTTTTTT.

This chain joins TRBV7-7 and TRBJ2-1; D gene uncertain. Germline CDR1 and CDR2: SSHAT and FNYEAQ (reference sequence). Trimming took off 5 bases at V and 8 bases at J, with 19 bases between the two ends. This CDR3 comprises 15 residues. The chain's CDR3 is CASSPGPPGIHEQFF. DNA of the CDR3: TGTGCCAGCAGCCCCGGACCCCCCGGTATACATGAGCAGTTCTTC. Based on the CDR3 plus reference TRBV7-7 and TRBJ2-1, the full variable domain is GAGVSQSPRYKVTKRGQDVTLRCDPISSHATLYWYQQALGQGPEFLTYFNYEAQPDKSGLPSDRFSAERPEGSISTLTIQRTEQRDSAMYRCASSPGPPGIHEQFFGPGTRLTVL.

A few counts support this clonotype. The rearrangement links TRBV20-1 to TRBJ2-1; D is undetermined. The germline V gene encodes CDR1 DFQATT and CDR2 SNEGSKA (reference sequence). V was clipped by 2 bases and J by 5 bases, with 10 bases between them. The CDR3 is made up of 13 amino acids. The CDR3 DNA reads TGCAGTGCTAGAAGGAGTGGGGACAATGAGCAGTTCTTC. It yields the protein CSARRSGDNEQFF.

This clonotype came up a few times. The gene calls are TRBV12-3 or TRBV12-4 and TRBJ2-3; 9 bases agree with TRBD2. There are 14 residues in the CDR3. Germline trimming cut 6 bases from V and 6 bases from J; bases unmatched to any gene: 7. The CDR3 sequence is CASSPGLASDTQYF. As DNA, the CDR3 is TGTGCCAGCAGCCCGGGACTAGCATCCGATACGCAGTATTTT.

This chain uses TRBV20-1 with TRBJ2-2, with 10 bases lining up with TRBD2. V was clipped by 3 bases and J by 0 bases; unmatched bases: 7. The germline V gene has CDR1 DFQATT and CDR2 SNEGSKA (reference sequence). The CDR3 sequence is 17 residues long. The CDR3, as DNA: TGCAGTGCTAGTCCCCCTAGCGGGGGATCGAACACCGGGGAGCTGTTTTTT. Translating it yields CSASPPSGGSNTGELFF.

This clonotype was observed many times. The chain couples TRBV14 to TRBJ2-5; TRBD2 aligns across 9 bases. The CDR3 covers 16 residues. The V gene end was trimmed by 0 bases and the J gene end by 3 bases; junction bases not matched to a gene: 5. CDR1 SGHDN and CDR2 FVKESK come from the germline V gene. The CDR3 region is CASSQDSGGYEETQYF. The CDR3 DNA reads TGTGCCAGCAGCCAAGATAGCGGGGGATATGAAGAGACCCAGTACTTC. Complete variable domain (other parts from reference TRBV14 and TRBJ2-5): EAGVTQFPSHSVIEKGQTVTLRCDPISGHDNLYWYRRVMGKEIKFLLHFVKESKQDESGMPNNRFLAERTGGTYSTLKVQPAELEDSGVYFCASSQDSGGYEETQYFGPGTRLLVL.

V usage is TRBV30 and J usage is TRBJ1-5; the D is unclear. The ends were cut back, 1 base at V and 2 bases at J, with 3 bases in the middle. This CDR3 spans 12 amino acids. The germline V gene encodes CDR1 GTSNPN and CDR2 SVGIG (reference sequence). CDR3 bases: TGTGCCTGGAGTGGGGGCAATCAGCCCCAGCATTTT. Its protein product is CAWSGGNQPQHF.

This sequence joins TRBV29-1 and TRBJ1-4; TRBD1 matches at 9 bases. CDR1 and CDR2 (germline): SQVTM, ANQGSEA. The CDR3 is made up of 13 amino acids. V was pared by 4 bases and J by 4 bases, with 1 base of the junction left unmatched. The CDR3 nucleotides read TGCAGCGTTGGGGGACAGGGTAATGAAAAACTGTTTTTT. It codes for CSVGGQGNEKLFF.

This clonotype was seen a handful of times. The chain has TRBV7-2 and TRBJ2-1; D is unresolved. The germline V gene has CDR1 SGHTA and CDR2 FQGNSA. The CDR3 spans 14 residues. The V end was cut by 5 bases, the J end by 6 bases, with 14 bases between. DNA for the CDR3: TGTGCCAGCAGCCCTCTCGCCCGGGCCAATGAGCAGTTCTTC. Its translation: CASSPLARANEQFF.

This clonotype turned up a few times. The chain couples TRBV5-1 to TRBJ2-5; maybe TRBD2 (7 bases). CDR3 size: 13 residues. Trimming shortened V by 1 base and J by 5 bases, and 9 bases separated the two germline ends. Germline V gene lookup returns CDR1 SGHRS and CDR2 YFSETQ. CDR3 nucleotides: TGCGCCAGCAGCTTGAAGGGGGGGGAGACCCAGTACTTC. Its translation: CASSLKGGETQYF.

The V and J genes are TRBV29-1 and TRBJ2-3; 12 bases are shared with TRBD2. J lost 3 bases, V lost 6 bases, and 10 bases had no gene match. The CDR3 covers 16 residues. The germline V gene has CDR1 SQVTM and CDR2 ANQGSEA. The CDR3 DNA reads TGCAGCGTGAGTGCCCCGACTAGCGGGAGAACAGATACGCAGTATTTT. It yields the protein CSVSAPTSGRTDTQYF.

A few counts support this clonotype. The V call is TRBV20-1, the J call TRBJ2-3; 9 bases map to TRBD2. The junction had 7 bases not matched to a gene; V was cut back by 7 bases and J by 5 bases. The CDR3 is made up of 13 amino acids. Germline V gene data show CDR1 as DFQATT and CDR2 as SNEGSKA (reference sequence). The CDR3 coding sequence is TGCAGTGTTACGCGGGGGGGAGGAGATACGCAGTATTTT. It specifies CSVTRGGGDTQYF.

This clonotype was seen a few times. This rearrangement joins TRBV4-3 to TRBJ2-3; tentatively, D is TRBD2 (6 bases). The CDR3 runs to 16 residues. With 0 bases removed from V and 1 base from J, the gap between germline ends came to 11 bases. Germline V gene lookup returns CDR1 LGHNA and CDR2 YSLEER. The CDR3 sequence: CASSQDRRAGTDTQYF. Here the CDR3 DNA reads TGCGCCAGCAGCCAAGATAGGAGGGCTGGCACAGATACGCAGTATTTT.

This clonotype came up a few times. The V call is TRBV28, the J call TRBJ2-3, with a weak D call TRBD2 (6 bases). CDR1 and CDR2 (germline): MDHEN, SYDVKM. The CDR3 contains 13 residues. Trimming took off 9 bases at V and 4 bases at J, with 14 bases between the two ends. CDR3 nucleotide sequence: TGTGCCAGTGGACCTGCGGGGCCAGATACGCAGTATTTT. It encodes CASGPAGPDTQYF.

This clonotype was detected only a few times. The gene calls are TRBV10-3 and TRBJ1-1; the D gene is possibly TRBD1 (5 bases). The length of the CDR3 is 14 residues. V was trimmed by 0 bases and J by 7 bases, leaving 12 bases between them. The germline V gene has CDR1 ENHRY and CDR2 SYGVKD. CDR3 residues: CAISESGGWVEAFF. DNA of the CDR3: TGTGCCATCAGTGAGTCCGGGGGGTGGGTTGAAGCTTTCTTT.

The chain is built from TRBV20-1 and TRBJ2-1; 11 nucleotides line up with TRBD2. Trimming at V came to 5 bases and at J to 5 bases, leaving 8 bases not matched to a gene. Germline V gene data show CDR1 as DFQATT and CDR2 as SNEGSKA (reference sequence). The CDR3 loop spans 15 amino acids. DNA for the CDR3: TGCAGTGCTCTTAGCGGGGGGGCTGTCGACAATGAGCAGTTCTTC. Protein: CSALSGGAVDNEQFF.

This clonotype was detected a few times. J is TRBJ2-1 and V is TRBV13, with no clear D. Germline CDR1 is PRHDT and CDR2 is FYEKMQ (reference sequence). Trimming took off 4 bases at V and 3 bases at J, with 16 bases between the two ends. The CDR3 length is 16 residues. The CDR3 loop reads CASSSDQQIYYNEQFF. DNA of the CDR3: TGTGCCAGCAGCTCGGATCAGCAGATCTACTACAATGAGCAGTTCTTC.